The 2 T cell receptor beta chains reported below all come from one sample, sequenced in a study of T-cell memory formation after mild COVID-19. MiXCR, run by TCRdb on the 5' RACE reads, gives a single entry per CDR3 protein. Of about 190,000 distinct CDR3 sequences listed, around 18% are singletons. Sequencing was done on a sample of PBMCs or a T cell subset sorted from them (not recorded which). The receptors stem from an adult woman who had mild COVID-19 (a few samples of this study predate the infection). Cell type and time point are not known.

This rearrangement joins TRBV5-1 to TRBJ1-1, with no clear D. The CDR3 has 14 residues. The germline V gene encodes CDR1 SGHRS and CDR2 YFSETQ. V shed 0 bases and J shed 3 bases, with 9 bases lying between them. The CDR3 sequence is CASSLGHGDTEAFF. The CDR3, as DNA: TGCGCCAGCAGCTTGGGACACGGGGACACTGAAGCTTTCTTT.

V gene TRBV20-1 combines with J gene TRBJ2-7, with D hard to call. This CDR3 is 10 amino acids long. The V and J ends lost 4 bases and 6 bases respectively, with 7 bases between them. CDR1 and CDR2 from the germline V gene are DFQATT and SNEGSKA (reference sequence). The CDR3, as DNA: TGCAGTGCTATATCCCTCGAGCAGTACTTC. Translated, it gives CSAISLEQYF.